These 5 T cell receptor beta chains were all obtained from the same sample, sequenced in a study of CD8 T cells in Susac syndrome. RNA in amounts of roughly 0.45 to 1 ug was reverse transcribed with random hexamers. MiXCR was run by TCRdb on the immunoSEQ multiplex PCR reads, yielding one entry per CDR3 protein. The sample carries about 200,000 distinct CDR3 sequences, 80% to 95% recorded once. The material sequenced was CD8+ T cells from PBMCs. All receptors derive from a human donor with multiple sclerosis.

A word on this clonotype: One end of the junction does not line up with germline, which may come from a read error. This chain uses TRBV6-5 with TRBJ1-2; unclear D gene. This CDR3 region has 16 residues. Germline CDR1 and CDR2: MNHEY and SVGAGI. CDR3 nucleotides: TGTGCCAGCAGTTACTCTATCTTGACGGCTAAATATGGCTACACCTTC. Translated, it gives CASSYSILTAKYGYTF.

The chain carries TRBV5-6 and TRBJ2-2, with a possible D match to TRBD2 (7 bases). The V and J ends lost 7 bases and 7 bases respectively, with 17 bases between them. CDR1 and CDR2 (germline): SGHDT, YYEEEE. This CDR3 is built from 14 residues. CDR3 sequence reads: CASYLGGPVGELFF. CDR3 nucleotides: TGTGCCAGCTATCTGGGGGGGCCGGTCGGGGAGCTGTTTTTT.

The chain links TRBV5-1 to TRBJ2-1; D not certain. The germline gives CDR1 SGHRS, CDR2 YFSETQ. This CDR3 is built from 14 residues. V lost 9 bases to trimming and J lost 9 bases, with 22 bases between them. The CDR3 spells CATSPGSRASEQFF. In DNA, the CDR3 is TGCGCCACCTCCCCAGGCTCCCGAGCGAGTGAGCAGTTCTTC.

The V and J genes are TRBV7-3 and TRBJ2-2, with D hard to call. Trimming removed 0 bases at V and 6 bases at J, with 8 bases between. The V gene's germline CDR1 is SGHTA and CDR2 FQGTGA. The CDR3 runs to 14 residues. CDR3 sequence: CASSLTGNAGELFF. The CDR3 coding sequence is TGTGCCAGCAGCTTAACCGGAAATGCCGGGGAGCTGTTTTTT.

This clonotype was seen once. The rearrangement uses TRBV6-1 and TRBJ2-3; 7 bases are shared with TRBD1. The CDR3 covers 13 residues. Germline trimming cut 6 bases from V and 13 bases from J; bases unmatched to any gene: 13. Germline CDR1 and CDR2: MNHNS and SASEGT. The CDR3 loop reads CASRRTGTAREYF. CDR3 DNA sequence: TGTGCCAGCAGGCGCACCGGGACAGCTCGGGAGTATTTT.